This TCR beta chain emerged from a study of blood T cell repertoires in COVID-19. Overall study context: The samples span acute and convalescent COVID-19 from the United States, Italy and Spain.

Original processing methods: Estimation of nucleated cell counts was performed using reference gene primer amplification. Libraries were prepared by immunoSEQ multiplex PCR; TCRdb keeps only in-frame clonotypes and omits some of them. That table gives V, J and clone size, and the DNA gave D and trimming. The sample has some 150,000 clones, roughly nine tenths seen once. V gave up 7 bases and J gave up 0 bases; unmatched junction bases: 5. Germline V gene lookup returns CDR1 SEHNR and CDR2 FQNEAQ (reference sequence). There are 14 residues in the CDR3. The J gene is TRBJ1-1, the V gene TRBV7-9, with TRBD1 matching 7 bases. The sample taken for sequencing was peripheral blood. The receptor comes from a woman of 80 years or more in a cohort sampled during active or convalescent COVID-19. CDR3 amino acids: CASTTGPMNTEAFF. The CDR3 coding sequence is TGTGCCAGCACGACAGGGCCGATGAACACTGAAGCTTTCTTT.